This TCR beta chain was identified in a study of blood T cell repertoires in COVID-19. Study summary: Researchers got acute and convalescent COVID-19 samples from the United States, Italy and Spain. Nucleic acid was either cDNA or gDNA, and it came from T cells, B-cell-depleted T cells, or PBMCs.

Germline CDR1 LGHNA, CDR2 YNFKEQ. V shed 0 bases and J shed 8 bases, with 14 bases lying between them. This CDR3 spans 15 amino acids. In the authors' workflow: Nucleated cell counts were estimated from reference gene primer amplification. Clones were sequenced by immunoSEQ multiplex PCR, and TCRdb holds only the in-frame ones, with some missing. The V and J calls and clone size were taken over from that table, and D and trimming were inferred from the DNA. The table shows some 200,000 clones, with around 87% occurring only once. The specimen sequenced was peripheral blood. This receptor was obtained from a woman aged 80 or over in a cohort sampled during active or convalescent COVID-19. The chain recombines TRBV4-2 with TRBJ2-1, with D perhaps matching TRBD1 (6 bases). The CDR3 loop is CASSQEGTIPHEQFF. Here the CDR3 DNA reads TGTGCCAGCAGCCAAGAGGGGACAATCCCCCATGAGCAGTTCTTC.